The clone carrying this T cell receptor (beta chain) was counted a few times. The antigen remains undetermined. An oligonucleotide containing a UMI was ligated to the 3' end of TCR cDNA. Unsorted total RNA, about 1 to 1000 ng, was DNase treated before reverse transcription. These data come from a study of naive and memory T cell subsets. V lost 4 bases to trimming and J lost 4 bases; unmatched junction nucleotides: 8. The length of the CDR3 is 15 residues. Looked up from germline, CDR1 is MNHNS and CDR2 is SASEGT. Four PCR rounds used nested alpha and beta constant region primers plus the SP2 primer. For blood and skin samples, reverse transcription used TCR alpha and beta constant primers. TCRdb analysed the 5' RACE reads with MiXCR anew, one entry per CDR3 protein. The data show 30,000 to 40,000 distinct CDR3 sequences, 16% seen once. Whole-study results and caveats: This RNA-based method may be sensitive to activation-related transcript changes.

The receptor's source is a female donor in good health. This chain connects TRBV6-1 to TRBJ2-7; the match to TRBD1 covers 9 bases. The CDR3 is CASSGKTGGLYEQYF. CDR3 DNA sequence: TGTGCCAGCAGTGGAAAGACAGGGGGATTGTACGAGCAGTACTTC.